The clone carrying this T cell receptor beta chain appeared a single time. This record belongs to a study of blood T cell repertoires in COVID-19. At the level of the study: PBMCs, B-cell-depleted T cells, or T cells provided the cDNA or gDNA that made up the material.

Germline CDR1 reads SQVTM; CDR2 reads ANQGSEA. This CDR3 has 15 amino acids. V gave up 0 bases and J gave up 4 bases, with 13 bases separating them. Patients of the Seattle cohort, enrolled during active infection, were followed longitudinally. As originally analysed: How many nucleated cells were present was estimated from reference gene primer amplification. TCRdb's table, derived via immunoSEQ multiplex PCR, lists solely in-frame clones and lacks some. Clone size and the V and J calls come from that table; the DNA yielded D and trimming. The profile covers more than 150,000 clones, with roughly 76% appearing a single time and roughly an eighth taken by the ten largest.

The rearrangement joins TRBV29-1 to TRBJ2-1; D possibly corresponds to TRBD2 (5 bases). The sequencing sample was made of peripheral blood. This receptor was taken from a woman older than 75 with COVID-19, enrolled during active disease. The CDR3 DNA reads TGCAGCGTTGAAGATGGACGGGGAAATTACAATGAGCAGTTCTTC. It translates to CSVEDGRGNYNEQFF.